The following is a T cell receptor beta chain sequence with its context. What it binds is not known. Enrollment shut out patients with autoimmune disease history or systemic immunosuppression. The assay was immunoSEQ multiplex PCR, and TCRdb's table has in-frame clones only and misses some. The sample has about 80,000 clones, roughly 89% seen once. The sample comes from a study of OX40 agonist ivuxolimab in advanced cancers. Broader study findings: Some of the nonresponding patients also showed low levels of normalized T-cell clonal expansion. Low clonal expansion, among the lowest seen, marked partial responders at 0.1-3.0 mg/kg.

V lost 4 bases and J lost 0, with 16 bases in between. Germline V gives CDR1 GTSNPN, CDR2 SVGIG (reference sequence). This CDR3 is 16 amino acids long. Material: CD4+ or CD8+ T cells sorted from blood, obtained in a trial of the OX40 agonist ivuxolimab. The source is an adult with an advanced solid tumor such as melanoma, head and neck, liver or kidney cancer. The gene calls are TRBV30 and TRBJ2-1, with a tentative D call TRBD2 (5 bases). This CDR3 is CAWIPQRILSYNEQFF. In DNA form, the CDR3 reads TGTGCCTGGATCCCCCAGCGGATCCTCTCCTACAATGAGCAGTTCTTC. The variable domain in full, with the rest retrieved from reference TRBV30 and TRBJ2-1, is SQTIHQWPATLVQPVGSPLSLECTVEGTSNPNLYWYRQAAGRGLQLLFYSVGIGQISSEVPQNLSASRPQDRQFILSSKKLLLSDSGFYLCAWIPQRILSYNEQFFGPGTRLTVL.